Described below is a single T cell receptor (beta chain) sequence and its context. The data were obtained in a study of CXCR3-negative and CXCR3-positive naive CD8 T cells. In preparing the TRB cDNA libraries, 5' RACE with UMI labels was used. From its re-call of the 5' RACE reads, TCRdb lists each CDR3 protein once, without DNA. This sample's table has 45,000 to 70,000 distinct CDR3 sequences. This TCR derives from a human donor in good health. Some clones in this sample may be carry-over from other donors' samples. Sequencing was carried out using memory CD8+ T cells from blood.

CDR3: CASSQSSVFEQYF. The V and J genes are TRBV16 and TRBJ2-7. Germline V gene data show CDR1 as KGHSY and CDR2 as FQNENV. The length of the CDR3 is 13 residues.